Below, 20 T cell receptor beta chains from the same sample are listed, as sequenced in a study of T cell responses to AZD1222 COVID-19 vaccine. Repertoires were generated with immunoSEQ multiplex PCR, while TCRdb's copy carries only in-frame clones and drops some. In the table there are some 150,000 clones, less than 90% of which are singletons. The sample was peripheral blood, taken on day 0 of AZD1222 vaccination. Receptor source: an adult in good health.

In its sample, this clone was seen once. The V and J genes are TRBV5-4 and TRBJ1-2, with 8 bases that match TRBD1. From germline, CDR1 is SGHNT and CDR2 YYREEE (reference sequence). With V trimmed by 0 bases and J by 4 bases, 8 bases remained unmatched. CDR3 size: 16 residues. CDR3 sequence: CASSLGGTGSSYGYTF. CDR3 DNA sequence: TGTGCCAGCAGCTTGGGGGGGACAGGCAGTAGCTATGGCTACACCTTC.

V is TRBV6-2 or TRBV6-3 and J is TRBJ2-5; D remains ambiguous. The CDR3 is 13 amino acids. From germline, CDR1 is MNHEY and CDR2 SVGEGT. V was cut by 0 bases and J by 2 bases, with 4 bases left in between. The CDR3 coding sequence is TGTGCCAGCAGTTACTCCCGGCAAGAGACCCAGTACTTC. Amino acid sequence: CASSYSRQETQYF.

The chain employs TRBV6-2 or TRBV6-3 and TRBJ2-6; D is unclear. The CDR3 length is 16 residues. From germline, CDR1 is MNHEY and CDR2 SVGEGT. Trimming shortened V by 2 bases and J by 1 base, and 9 bases separated the two germline ends. In nucleotides, the CDR3 is TGTGCCAGCAGTTACAGGGTAGCTTCTGGGGCCAACGTCCTGACTTTC. It specifies CASSYRVASGANVLTF.

The chain couples TRBV27 to TRBJ2-5; D is undetermined. This CDR3 is built from 12 residues. CDR1 MNHEY and CDR2 SMNVEV come from the germline V gene (reference sequence). V was shortened by 4 bases and J by 4 bases, with 7 bases between the two germline ends. The CDR3 loop is CASSWARETQYF. The CDR3 nucleotides are TGTGCCAGCAGTTGGGCGAGAGAGACCCAGTACTTC.

This clone was recorded once. The gene calls are TRBV7-9 and TRBJ1-5; TRBD1 agrees at 9 bases. Germline CDR1 is SEHNR and CDR2 is FQNEAQ (reference sequence). CDR3 size: 15 residues. V shed 5 bases, J shed 6 bases, and the junction held 8 bases outside the gene matches. The CDR3 is CASSPGTGRGQPQHF. The CDR3 nucleotides read TGTGCCAGCAGCCCCGGGACAGGGAGAGGTCAGCCCCAGCATTTT. The whole variable domain, remainder taken from reference TRBV7-9 and TRBJ1-5, is DTGVSQNPRHKITKRGQNVTFRCDPISEHNRLYWYRQTLGQGPEFLTYFQNEAQLEKSRLLSDRFSAERPKGSFSTLEIQRTEQGDSAMYLCASSPGTGRGQPQHFGDGTRLSIL.

The CDR3 reads CSVAGSNYGYTF. CDR3 DNA: TGCAGCGTTGCAGGATCTAACTATGGCTACACCTTC. This chain uses TRBV29-1 with TRBJ1-2; D remains ambiguous. The germline V gene encodes CDR1 SQVTM and CDR2 ANQGSEA. Trimming took off 4 bases at V and 0 bases at J, with 6 bases between the two ends. The CDR3 totals 12 residues. The variable domain in full, completed from reference TRBV29-1 and TRBJ1-2, reads SAVISQKPSRDICQRGTSLTIQCQVDSQVTMMFWYRQQPGQSLTLIATANQGSEATYESGFVIDKFPISRPNLTFSTLTVSNMSPEDSSIYLCSVAGSNYGYTFGSGTRLTVV.

As DNA, the CDR3 is TGTGCCAGTAACGGGGGACAGACTAATGAAAAACTGTTTTTT. Translated: CASNGGQTNEKLFF. V is TRBV19 and J is TRBJ1-4, with 7 nucleotides matching TRBD1. V trimming: 7 bases; J trimming: 2 bases; junction bases outside the gene matches: 4. The CDR3 runs to 14 residues. Germline V gene sequence: CDR1 LNHDA, CDR2 SQIVND (reference sequence).

This chain connects TRBV18 to TRBJ2-7; 7 nucleotides line up with TRBD1. The CDR3 loop spans 12 amino acids. V lost 9 bases, J lost 0 bases, and 2 bases stayed unmatched. Looked up from germline, CDR1 is KGHSH and CDR2 is LQKENI. The CDR3: CASGTASYEQYF. CDR3 in DNA: TGTGCCAGTGGGACAGCCTCCTACGAGCAGTACTTC.

J is TRBJ2-7 and V is TRBV5-1; a possible D gene is TRBD1 (6 bases). The CDR3 contains 16 residues. The germline gives CDR1 SGHRS, CDR2 YFSETQ. Trimming removed 0 bases from V and 6 bases from J, with 19 bases in between. The CDR3 spells CASSLEGTTFGSEQYF. The CDR3, as DNA: TGCGCCAGCAGCTTGGAGGGGACAACCTTTGGGAGCGAGCAGTACTTC.

The chain combines TRBV7-2 with TRBJ2-7; D gene uncertain. Germline values: CDR1 SGHTA, CDR2 FQGNSA. This CDR3 has 13 residues. The V and J ends lost 7 bases and 3 bases respectively, with 13 bases between them. The CDR3 protein is CASTIKPNYEQYF. The CDR3 DNA sequence: TGTGCCAGCACCATCAAGCCAAACTACGAGCAGTACTTC. Looking up the rest from reference TRBV7-2 and TRBJ2-7 gives the full variable domain: GAGVSQSPSNKVTEKGKDVELRCDPISGHTALYWYRQSLGQGLEFLIYFQGNSAPDKSGLPSDRFSAERTGGSVSTLTIQRTQQEDSAVYLCASTIKPNYEQYFGPGTRLTVT.

To note about this clone: Other DNA sequences of this sample code for an identical CDR3. CDR3 DNA: TGTGCCAGCAGCTTAGGGCTAGCGGGGGATACGCAGTATTTT. It codes for CASSLGLAGDTQYF. This chain links TRBV5-4 with TRBJ2-3, with 9 bases matching TRBD2. V lost 2 bases to trimming and J lost 6 bases; unmatched junction nucleotides: 4. The CDR3 runs 14 residues. Germline V gene sequence: CDR1 SGHNT, CDR2 YYREEE (reference sequence).

The V call is TRBV28, the J call TRBJ1-3, with D unclear. The CDR3 is 13 amino acids. Germline CDR1 is MDHEN and CDR2 is SYDVKM. Trimming cost V 6 bases and J 0 bases, with 6 bases left between them. The CDR3, as DNA: TGTGCCAGCAGGAGAGGCTCTGGAAACACCATATATTTT. Translated: CASRRGSGNTIYF.

A single count supports this clone. J is TRBJ2-1 and V is TRBV7-2; 9 positions agree with TRBD2. Germline loops: CDR1 SGHTA, CDR2 FQGNSA. This CDR3 is 15 amino acids long. The V and J ends lost 3 bases and 8 bases, in that order; junction bases with no gene match: 8. The CDR3 sequence: CASSFVAGGRDEQFF. CDR3 sequence (DNA): TGTGCCAGCAGCTTTGTGGCGGGGGGGCGTGATGAGCAGTTCTTC.

The rearrangement joins TRBV11-2 to TRBJ1-1; 7 nucleotides line up with TRBD1. Germline assignment: CDR1 SGHAT and CDR2 FQNNGV. The junction had 8 bases not matched to a gene; V was cut back by 4 bases and J by 0 bases. The CDR3 sequence is 16 residues long. CDR3 bases: TGTGCCAGCAGCTCTAACAGGGGAGGGGTGAACACTGAAGCTTTCTTT. This encodes CASSSNRGGVNTEAFF. The full variable domain, completed using reference TRBV11-2 and TRBJ1-1, is EAGVAQSPRYKIIEKRQSVAFWCNPISGHATLYWYQQILGQGPKLLIQFQNNGVVDDSQLPKDRFSAERLKGVDSTLKIQPAKLEDSAVYLCASSSNRGGVNTEAFFGQGTRLTVV.

This rearrangement joins TRBV6-5 to TRBJ2-5; TRBD2 agrees at 14 bases. The germline V gene has CDR1 MNHEY and CDR2 SVGAGI. The V gene end was trimmed by 6 bases and the J gene end by 4 bases; junction bases not matched to a gene: 4. This CDR3 is built from 15 residues. The CDR3 region is CASRRTSGGRETQYF. CDR3 nucleotide sequence: TGTGCCAGCAGACGGACTAGCGGGGGGAGAGAGACCCAGTACTTC.

This clone appeared a few times. V gene TRBV4-1 combines with J gene TRBJ2-1, with D unresolved. Trimming took off 0 bases at V and 1 base at J, with 7 bases between the two ends. Germline CDR1 MGHRA, CDR2 YSYEKL. The CDR3 sequence is 15 residues long. CDR3 in amino acids: CASSQDFGSYNEQFF. The CDR3 DNA follows: TGCGCCAGCAGCCAAGATTTCGGGTCCTACAATGAGCAGTTCTTC.

The chain carries TRBV7-9 and TRBJ1-2; perhaps TRBD1 as D (5 bases). CDR1 is SEHNR and CDR2 is FQNEAQ in the germline V gene (reference sequence). With 3 bases removed from V and 13 bases from J, the gap between germline ends came to 18 bases. This CDR3 is 13 amino acids long. Here the CDR3 DNA reads TGTGCCAGCAGCTTGGGAGACAGTCCTTCCCTCACCTTC. This codes for CASSLGDSPSLTF.

J is TRBJ1-5 and V is TRBV12-3 or TRBV12-4; tentative D call: TRBD1 (6 bases). The CDR3 runs 13 residues. The germline V and J ends were trimmed by 4 bases and 6 bases, with 10 bases remaining between them. The CDR3 region has the DNA TGTGCCAGCAGTTCGGCCAGGGGTCAGCCCCAGCATTTT. It yields the protein CASSSARGQPQHF.

The genes are TRBV19 and TRBJ2-7; D is tentatively TRBD1 or TRBD2 (7 bases each). The germline CDR1 and CDR2 sequences are LNHDA and SQIVND (reference sequence). Deletions cut 5 bases from V and 8 bases from J, with 16 bases between. This CDR3 is 13 amino acids long. The CDR3, as DNA: TGTGCCAGTAGTGGGACAGCGGGGACGAAGCAGTACTTC. Translating it yields CASSGTAGTKQYF.

This clone was observed a single time. The gene calls are TRBV11-2 and TRBJ1-1; maybe TRBD1 (5 bases). V was trimmed by 2 bases and J by 0 bases, leaving 10 bases between them. The V gene's germline CDR1 is SGHAT and CDR2 FQNNGV. CDR3 length: 15 amino acids. The DNA of the CDR3 is TGTGCCAGCAGCTTATCCTCACAGGTGAACACTGAAGCTTTCTTT. It specifies CASSLSSQVNTEAFF.